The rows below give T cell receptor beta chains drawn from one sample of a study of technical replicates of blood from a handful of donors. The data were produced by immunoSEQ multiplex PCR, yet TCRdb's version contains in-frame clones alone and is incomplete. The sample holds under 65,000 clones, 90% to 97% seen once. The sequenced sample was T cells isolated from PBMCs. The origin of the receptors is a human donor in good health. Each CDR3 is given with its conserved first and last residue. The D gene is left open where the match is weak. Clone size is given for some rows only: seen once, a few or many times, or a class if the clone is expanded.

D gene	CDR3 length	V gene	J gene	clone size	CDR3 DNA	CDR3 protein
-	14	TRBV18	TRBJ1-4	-	TGTGCCAGCTCACCTACAGCAACTAATGAAAAACTGTTTTTT	CASSPTATNEKLFF
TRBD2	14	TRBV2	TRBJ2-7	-	TGTGCCAGCAGGCTAGCGGGAGTTCGCTACGAGCAGTACTTC	CASRLAGVRYEQYF
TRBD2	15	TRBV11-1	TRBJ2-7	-	TGTGCCAGCAGCTCCGGACTAGCGGGATTTTACGAGCAGTACTTC	CASSSGLAGFYEQYF
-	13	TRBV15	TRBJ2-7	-	TGTGCCACCGGAGACCGGATCTCCTACGAGCAGTACTTC	CATGDRISYEQYF
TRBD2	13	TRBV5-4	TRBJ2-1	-	TGTGCCAGCAGCTTTTGGGGAGGGAATGAGCAGTTCTTC	CASSFWGGNEQFF
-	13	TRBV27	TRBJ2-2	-	TGTGCCAGCAGTTACCTCGGGACCGGGGAGCTGTTTTTT	CASSYLGTGELFF
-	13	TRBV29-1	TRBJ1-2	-	TGCAGCGCAGGCCCAGGGGCGGCCTATGGCTACACCTTC	CSAGPGAAYGYTF
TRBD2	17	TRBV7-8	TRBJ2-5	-	TGTGCCAGCAGCCCCCGACTAGCGGGAGGGCTGGAGGAGACCCAGTACTTC	CASSPRLAGGLEETQYF
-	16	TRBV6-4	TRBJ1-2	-	TGTGCCAGCAGTTTATCTGACAGGACGAGCTATGGAGGCTACACCTTC	CASSLSDRTSYGGYTF
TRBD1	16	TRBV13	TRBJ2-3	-	TGTGCCAGCAGCTTACTCCGGGACAGGGTTTCGGATACGCAGTATTTT	CASSLLRDRVSDTQYF
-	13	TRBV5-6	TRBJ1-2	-	TGTGCCAGCAGCCCTGGAGGTAACTATGGCTACACCTTC	CASSPGGNYGYTF
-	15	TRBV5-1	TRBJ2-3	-	TGCGCCAGCAGCCCCCTCGCCGCGGCTACAGATACGCAGTATTTT	CASSPLAAATDTQYF
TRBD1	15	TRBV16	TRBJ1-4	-	TGTGCCAGCAGCCAATCCGGGACAGGGCCTGAAAAACTGTTTTTT	CASSQSGTGPEKLFF
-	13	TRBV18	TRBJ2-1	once	TGTGCCAGCTCACCGGTAGGAGACAATGAGCAGTTCTTC	CASSPVGDNEQFF
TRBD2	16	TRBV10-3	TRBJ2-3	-	TGTGCCATCAAAAGACTAGCGGGATGGGGCACAGATACGCAGTATTTT	CAIKRLAGWGTDTQYF
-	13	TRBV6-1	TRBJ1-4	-	TGTGCCAGCAGTGACCCGACGGGAGGAAAACTGTTTTTT	CASSDPTGGKLFF
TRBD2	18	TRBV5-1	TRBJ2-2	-	TGCGCCAGCAGTTTTAACCCTGGAGGGGTAGCGGGAGCCGGGGAGCTGTTTTTT	CASSFNPGGVAGAGELFF
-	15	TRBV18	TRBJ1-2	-	TGTGCCAGCTCACCACCAATACGGACGGGGGATAGAGACACCTTC	CASSPPIRTGDRDTF
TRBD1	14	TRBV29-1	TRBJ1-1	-	TGCAGCGTTGGACAGGACAGGGCGAACACTGAAGCTTTCTTT	CSVGQDRANTEAFF
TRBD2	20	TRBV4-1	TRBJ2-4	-	TGCGCCAGCAGCCAGGATCCGGGACTAGCAGCTATCGTAGCCAAAAACATTCAGTACTTC	CASSQDPGLAAIVAKNIQYF
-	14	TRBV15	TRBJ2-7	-	TGTGCCACCAGCCAACGGCGGGGAACCTACGAGCAGTACTTC	CATSQRRGTYEQYF
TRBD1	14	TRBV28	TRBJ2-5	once	TGTGCCAGCAGTTTAGACAGGGGTAAGGAGACCCAGTACTTC	CASSLDRGKETQYF
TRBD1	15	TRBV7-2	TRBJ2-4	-	TGTGCCAGCAGTTCAAACAGGGGGGCCAAAAACATTCAGTACTTC	CASSSNRGAKNIQYF
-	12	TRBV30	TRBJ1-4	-	TGTGCCTGGGGAAGGGGCAATGAAAAACTGTTTTTT	CAWGRGNEKLFF
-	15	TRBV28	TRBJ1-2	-	TGTGCCAGCAGAGAACCAGGGGTGGGGTTCTATGGCTACACCTTC	CASREPGVGFYGYTF
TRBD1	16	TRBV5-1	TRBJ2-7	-	TGCGCCAGCAGCTTTTCTGTGGGACAGGCGCACTACGAGCAGTACTTC	CASSFSVGQAHYEQYF
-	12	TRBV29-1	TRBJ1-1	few	TGCAGCGTTCTCCAGGGGAACACTGAAGCTTTCTTT	CSVLQGNTEAFF
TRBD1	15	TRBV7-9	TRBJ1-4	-	TGTGCCAGCGAACATTCGACAGGGATAAGTGAAAAACTGTTTTTT	CASEHSTGISEKLFF
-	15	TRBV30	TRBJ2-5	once	TGTGCCTGGAGTGTAGGGCAGGACAACGAAGAGACCCAGTACTTC	CAWSVGQDNEETQYF
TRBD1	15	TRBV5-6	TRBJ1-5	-	TGTGCCAGCAGCAAGGGACAGATACTACATCAGCCCCAGCATTTT	CASSKGQILHQPQHF
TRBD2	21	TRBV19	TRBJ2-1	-	TGTGCCAGTAGTATGGGCCGGATCAGGACTAGCGGGAGGGCCGGAGTTTATGAGCAGTTCTTC	CASSMGRIRTSGRAGVYEQFF
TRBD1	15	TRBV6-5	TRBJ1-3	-	TGTGCCAGCAGTTACTTTCAGGGGGCTGGAAACACCATATATTTT	CASSYFQGAGNTIYF
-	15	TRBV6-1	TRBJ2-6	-	TGTGCCAGCAGTCCCAGGCCGGGGGGGGCCAACGTCCTGACTTTC	CASSPRPGGANVLTF
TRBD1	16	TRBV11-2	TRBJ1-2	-	TGTGCCAGCAGCTTGATCAGGGGGCGACTCGACTATGGCTACACCTTC	CASSLIRGRLDYGYTF
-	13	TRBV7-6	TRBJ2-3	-	TGTGCCAGCAGCTTAATCTCCACAGATACGCAGTATTTT	CASSLISTDTQYF
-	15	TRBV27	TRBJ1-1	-	TGTGCCAGCAGACCCGATCGGGGGGGTGACACTGAAGCTTTCTTT	CASRPDRGGDTEAFF
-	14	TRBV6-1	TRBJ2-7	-	TGTGCCAGCAGTGAGTCTCGAGACTTTAACGAGCAGTACTTC	CASSESRDFNEQYF
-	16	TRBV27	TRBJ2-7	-	TGTGCCAGCAGCAGCACCTGGGGAGAGCTCCCTGAAGAGCAGTACTTC	CASSSTWGELPEEQYF
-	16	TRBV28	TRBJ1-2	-	TGTGCCAGCAGTTTACCCTTATCGTACACAGGGAGTGAGTCCACCTTC	CASSLPLSYTGSESTF
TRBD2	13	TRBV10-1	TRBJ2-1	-	TGCGCCAGCACACCGGGACTAGCGGGAGCGCAGTTCTTC	CASTPGLAGAQFF
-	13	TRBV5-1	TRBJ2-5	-	TGCGCCAGCAGCTTTGCAGAACAAGAGACCCAGTACTTC	CASSFAEQETQYF
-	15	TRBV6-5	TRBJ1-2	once	TGTGCCAGCACTTCATATGCCGACAGGCGGGATGGCTACACCTTC	CASTSYADRRDGYTF
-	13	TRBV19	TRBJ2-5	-	TGTGCCAGTAAGCTTAGCGCCCAAGAGACCCAGTACTTC	CASKLSAQETQYF
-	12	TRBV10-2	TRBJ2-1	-	TGCGCCAGCGGGAGTAACTACAATGAGCAGTTCTTC	CASGSNYNEQFF
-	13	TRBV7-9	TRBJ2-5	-	TGTGCCAGCAGCTTACGGTATCAAGAGACCCAGTACTTC	CASSLRYQETQYF
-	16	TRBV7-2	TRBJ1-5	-	TGTGCCAGCAGCTTAGTTATAAGTCAGGTGAAGCAGCCCCAGCATTTT	CASSLVISQVKQPQHF
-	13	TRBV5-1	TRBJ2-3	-	TGCGCCAGCCGTAGGGGGAGTTCGGATACGCAGTATTTT	CASRRGSSDTQYF
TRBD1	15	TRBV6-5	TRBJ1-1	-	TGTGCCAGCAGTTACTTAAACAGGGGGACCACTGAAGCTTTCTTT	CASSYLNRGTTEAFF
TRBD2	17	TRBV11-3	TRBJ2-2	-	TGTGCCAGCTCCTCGGGACTAGTAGGACGTCGAACCGGGGAGCTGTTTTTT	CASSSGLVGRRTGELFF
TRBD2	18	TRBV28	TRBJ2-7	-	TGTGCCAGCAGACCGGCAGGGGTGACTAGCGGGAGCCTCCACGAGCAGTACTTC	CASRPAGVTSGSLHEQYF
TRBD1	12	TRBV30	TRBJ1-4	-	TGTGCCTGGATGGGACAGCATGAAAAACTGTTTTTT	CAWMGQHEKLFF